This T cell receptor (beta chain) was sequenced in a study of T cell responses to AZD1222 COVID-19 vaccine. Study-wide context: Pooling of second doses given at about 4 or about 12 weeks was done.

As concerns this clone: Its antigen is not known.

TCRdb's copy holds only in-frame clones and misses some; the assay was immunoSEQ multiplex PCR. This sample has some 150,000 clones, with roughly 90% found just once. Germline V gene sequence: CDR1 MDHEN, CDR2 SYDVKM. V was shortened by 4 bases and J by 6 bases, with 16 bases between the two germline ends. There are 15 residues in the CDR3. Findings of the study overall: Dominant CD4 TCR responses targeted spike regions 160-218 and 743-854. Close to half of all spike-specific TCRs reportedly target regions of the variants that are unmutated.

The chain combines TRBV28 with TRBJ2-1; possibly TRBD1 for D (6 bases). The TCR sequence derives from an adult in good health. The input for sequencing was peripheral blood, taken on day 0 of AZD1222 vaccination. The CDR3 sequence is CASSYPQGGGNEQFF. DNA for the CDR3: TGTGCCAGCAGTTACCCACAGGGTGGGGGCAATGAGCAGTTCTTC.